Only one count was recorded for the clone carrying this TCR beta chain. The CDR3 has 14 amino acids. Looked up from germline, CDR1 is LNHDA and CDR2 is SQIVND (reference sequence). Germline trimming cut 9 bases from V and 4 bases from J; bases unmatched to any gene: 2. The sample belongs to a study of T cells in localized non-small cell lung cancer. Using immunoSEQ multiplex PCR, the repertoire was profiled, and TCRdb retains in-frame clones only, with some absent. The sample lists 35,000 to 50,000 clones; 79% were seen once. The chain is built from TRBV19 and TRBJ2-4, with 14 bases identical to TRBD2. The origin of this receptor is a woman between 35 and 70 years old with stage II squamous cell lung carcinoma. Material: PBMCs, obtained before any cancer treatment. The CDR3 protein is CASRLAGGKNIQYF. The CDR3 DNA reads TGTGCCAGCAGACTAGCGGGGGGGAAAAACATTCAGTACTTC. Full variable domain (outside the CDR3, taken from reference TRBV19 and TRBJ2-4): DGGITQSPKYLFRKEGQNVTLSCEQNLNHDAMYWYRQDPGQGLRLIYYSQIVNDFQKGDIAEGYSVSREKKESFPLTVTSAQKNPTAFYLCASRLAGGKNIQYFGAGTRLSVL.